This TCR beta chain was recovered during a study of blood T cell repertoires in COVID-19. Study overall: COVID-19 samples collected from the United States, Italy and Spain covered acute and convalescent phases.

This clone was recorded only once. Source study methods: Using reference gene primer amplification, nucleated cell counts were estimated. TCRdb keeps only in-frame clones here, not all; method: immunoSEQ multiplex PCR. V, J and clone size reflect that table, while D and trimming were determined from the DNA. The profile shows about 260,000 clones, roughly 86% of them singletons. The sequence derives from a woman aged 50 to 60 who had recovered from COVID-19. The sequencing input was PBMCs or T cells enriched from blood (not recorded which).

CDR3 protein: CASSGQGASNEKLFF. The CDR3 DNA follows: TGTGCCAGCAGCGGACAGGGGGCGTCTAATGAAAAACTGTTTTTT. The chain recombines TRBV7-2 with TRBJ1-4, with 11 bases matching TRBD1. Germline V gene sequence: CDR1 SGHTA, CDR2 FQGNSA. The CDR3 is 15 amino acids. V dropped 5 bases and J dropped 3; count of bases not matched to a gene: 2.